This TCR beta chain was found in a study of cytomegalovirus exposure and HLA in healthy donors (dated by TCRdb to about 2017). Background on the whole study: In an earlier analysis of approximately 640 of the donors, 276 Gb of sequence data and 95 million to 130 million unique TCR beta sequences from about 179 million T cells were reported. Among the roughly 430 genotyped donors, approximately 77% belonged to the genetic ancestry cluster associated with self-reported Caucasian donors. An early release that covered approximately 600 HLA-typed donors contained around 300 gigabases of sequencing data and 80 million or so unique TCR sequences. Donor age, sex, ethnicity and CMV serostatus were compiled alongside the repertoire data. Genome-wide SNP genotypes for about 65% of the 666 donors were used in a later genetic analysis, which treated that subset as a discovery cohort. Among several hundred genotyped donors of the cohort, an average of roughly 230,000 unique TCR beta nucleotide sequences was sequenced per donor, of which approximately 19% were non-productive. In a later analysis, previously published TCR beta repertoires from fewer than 750 donors were re-analyzed and high-resolution HLA genotyping was added so that TCR occurrence patterns could be studied. Because of strong linkage in the cohort, five DR-DQ haplotypes were treated as single units for association and clustering. A separate validation cohort of 100 to 150 different subjects was used in addition to the roughly 700-subject first cohort. Using immunosequencing, the study profiled T cell repertoires from 550 to 750 subjects and related those repertoires to cytomegalovirus serostatus. In an earlier analysis of 587 of the donors, high-throughput TCR beta sequencing was used to judge whether each TCR beta V gene segment behaved as functional or pseudogenic. The study aimed to test whether cataloging public T cell receptors could reveal signatures of past pathogen exposure. HLA typing covered class I and class II loci at four-digit resolution. To predict cytomegalovirus infection status, the study brought together high-throughput TCR immunosequencing, statistical association of individual TCRs with disease status, and machine learning. The number of donors typed differed by locus, with about 629-630 for A, B, C, DRB1 and DQB1, about 500 for DQA1, over 600 for DPA1, and approximately 470 for DPB1. All discovery cohort repertoires had been generated on a single sequencing platform. The later analysis used no new phenotypic data to find candidate immune exposures, relying instead on TCR beta sequences and their occurrence across donors. The study at large found these results: The sequencing pipeline was judged likely to have produced a cluster of highly shared sequence variants as a technical artifact. Because some donors lacked HLA typing at each locus, the association tests relied only on the typed subset. Presence/absence analyses assumed roughly uniform sequencing depth across donors, an assumption that may not hold. In a later genetic analysis, a missense DCLRE1C variant was associated with V-gene and J-gene trimming of TCR beta chains, and the association was replicated in an independent cohort. It was suggested by the authors that the approach could potentially be generalized to other disease states and immunological phenotypes. According to a later analysis, parvovirus B19, influenza, CMV and Epstein-Barr virus appeared linked to several top co-occurrence clusters. A further reported finding was that TCR beta sequences accurately predicted the HLA-A and HLA-B alleles for most subjects in the first cohort. The classifier was reported to diagnose cytomegalovirus status with high specificity and sensitivity in both the original and validation cohorts. The study gave a list of 150 to 200 TCR beta chains associated with cytomegalovirus. Correlated functional status among segregating V segments might be attributable to linkage disequilibrium, but an unknown experimental factor could not be ruled out. A later genetic analysis reported fewer N-insertions in productive TCRs among donors in an Asian-associated ancestry cluster than the 666-donor mean. Most CMV-associated TCR beta chains appeared to be HLA-restricted in a later analysis, and the HLA associations seemed to be driven largely by CMV exposure. CMV serostatus was the only immune exposure information available for the cohort. This cohort had only TCR beta chains sequenced, and the lack of alpha or paired-chain data limited which features could be detected. Because the 87-base-pair reads could not distinguish some IMGT-functional V segments, including TRBV6-2 and TRBV6-3, those segments were excluded. Because counts were too low, some 17 rarely observed V segments, including chromosome 9 orphons, were excluded from the earlier analysis of 587 of the donors. In a later analysis, TCR association rates were found to vary across HLA loci, with the most associated TCRs seen for DRB1 alleles and the fewest for HLA-C alleles. When HLA alleles, especially DR and DQ, strongly co-occurred, TCR associations were difficult to assign to individual alleles. Broadly in line with IMGT annotations, most TCR beta V segments showed up in productive rearrangements about 90% or about 30% of the time in an earlier analysis of roughly 590 of the donors. Most TCR sequences were observed very rarely across donors, whereas some public TCRs were present in many individuals. A few of the identified cytomegalovirus-associated TCR beta chains were confirmed in vitro to be specific for cytomegalovirus antigens. In a later analysis, some 17,000 TCR beta sequences were associated with specific HLA alleles at a false discovery rate of 0.05. A later analysis found that HLA-associated TCR beta chains were more clonally expanded and had lower generation probabilities than equally common non-associated chains.

In total, just over 650 healthy bone marrow donors made up the cohort. All cohort members were sampled while nominally healthy, although unrecorded immune exposures were likely present. The donor was CMV seropositive and was included in the group of 289 seropositive cohort members. A peripheral blood sample was provided by each donor, and peripheral blood mononuclear cells were used for TCR beta sequencing. Genomic DNA was extracted from the blood cell samples with the Qiagen DNeasy Blood Extraction Kit. V is cut by 2 bases and J by 6 bases, and the space between the germline ends is 16 bases. The CDR3 measures 15 amino acids from cysteine to phenylalanine. Solely the CDR3 DNA is kept, with 45 bases framed from the first base. Reading the germline V gene gives CDR1 MNHEY and CDR2 SVGAGI. Receptor amplification or capture employed the immunoSEQ multiplex PCR assay. For the multiplex PCR, a mixture combining 60 forward primers for TCR Vbeta segments and 13 reverse primers for TCR Jbeta segments was used. Amplification of the CDR3 region of rearranged TCR beta genes was performed with a multiplex PCR assay on genomic DNA. The amplified TCR beta libraries were sequenced on the Illumina HiSeq System as 87-base-pair reads. As for how the authors treated the data: Across the roughly 670 repertoires, a later analysis counted roughly 77 million unique TCR beta chains, around 11 million of which were shared by at least two donors. Raw reads were error-corrected and collapsed into unique sequences by a nearest-neighbor algorithm in which closely related sequences were merged to remove PCR and sequencing errors. Alignment of CDR3 sequences to IMGT reference sequences was used to assign V, D and J gene segments. For a sequence to be retained, at least a six-nucleotide match to both a V gene segment and a J gene segment was required. A rearrangement counted as productive if the CDR3 had no stop codons and remained in frame with V and J, and every other rearrangement counted as non-productive. Following IMGT convention, CDR3 was defined as the stretch from the second conserved V-encoded cysteine to the conserved J-encoded phenylalanine. The earlier analysis of around 640 of the donors excluded sequences that lacked an unambiguous match to a single V gene segment. In an earlier analysis of approximately 550 of the donors, V segments were called functional above 56.7% productive rearrangements and were called segregating when the between-donor standard deviation exceeded 5%. A statistical classification framework was built to diagnose cytomegalovirus status from the catalog of TCR beta chain sequences. In a later analysis, TCR nucleotide sequences were compared against IMGT/GENE-DB human TR gene sequences so that V and J genes could be assigned. In a later analysis, CDR3 sequences and most-parsimonious VDJ recombination scenarios were assigned using the TCRdist pipeline. A later analysis defined each TCR beta chain by its CDR3 amino acid sequence plus V-gene family, and excluded reads lacking a unique V-gene family. A later analysis removed nearly 600 highly shared, low-generation-probability nucleotide sequences to deal with suspected cross-contamination and a sequencing artifact. In a later analysis, a clonal expansion index was calculated for each public chain from normalized within-repertoire ranks of inferred template counts. In a later analysis, generation probabilities were computed with a VDJ recombination model fitted to out-of-frame rearrangements, and the resulting probabilities were checked against IGoR. In a later analysis, hypergeometric tests were used to score TCR-TCR, TCR-HLA and TCR-CMV co-occurrence, with a repertoire-size bias correction applied to TCR pairs. To estimate false discovery rates, a later analysis permuted the HLA or CMV assignments 20 times. In a later analysis, co-occurring TCRs were grouped with DBSCAN, and TCRdist sequence similarity was added when clustering was performed within HLA-allele-positive subsets. For co-occurrence clustering, repertoires with fewer than 30,000 or more than 120,000 public chains were excluded, along with four to six repertoires with anomalous nucleotide sharing. Here the immuneACCESS table is served through TCRdb, limited to in-frame sequences with V and J called. Missing clones are a known gap in these copies; in checked studies unresolved V genes cover under half, and the rest lacks a known reason. V, J and clone size reflect that table, while D and trimming were determined from the DNA. This sample lists 120,000 or so clones; around 70% were detected once. Of the sample, 1.5% to 2% falls within the top ten clones.

Points on this clone: The antigen it binds to is not known. No quality values exist for individual bases; no much larger clone is one base distant.

Sequencing was done on a sample of PBMCs. The rearranged segments are TRBV6-5 and TRBJ1-2; possibly the D gene is TRBD1, per 5 matching bases. The clonotype was recovered from a man aged 25-45 years in good health and CMV-seropositive. The bases read TGTGCCAGCAGTTACCTATGGGCTTCGGGGGATGGCTACACCTTC. Its product reads: CASSYLWASGDGYTF.